This T cell receptor (beta chain) was sequenced for a study of shared clonotypes between healthy human individuals. This CDR3 has 15 amino acids. Germline loops: CDR1 MNHNY, CDR2 SVGAGI (reference sequence). V was cut by 0 bases and J by 7 bases, with 15 bases left in between. A roughly 200 ng quantity of DNA, 29,000 or so T cell genomes, went into the sorted-subset replicate PCRs. Profiling relied on immunoSEQ multiplex PCR, and the TCRdb table lists in-frame clones only, not all of them. The sample lists approximately 500,000 clones; 95% to 97% were seen once. About this clone: Its antigen remains unidentified.

CD4+ cells yielded CD45RA+ naive and CD45RA-negative memory subsets. Study results and limitations: It was observed that about 5% of naive CD4 clonotypes were shared across several donors.

The TCR originated in a woman under 40 in good health. Source material: naive CD4+ T cells sorted from blood. Subset here: CD45RA+ positively selected. The V call is TRBV6-6, the J call TRBJ1-1; TRBD1 is a possible D gene (6 bases). The CDR3 protein is CASSYSRGNSVEAFF. The DNA for the CDR3 is TGTGCCAGCAGTTACTCTAGGGGGAATTCCGTTGAAGCTTTCTTT.